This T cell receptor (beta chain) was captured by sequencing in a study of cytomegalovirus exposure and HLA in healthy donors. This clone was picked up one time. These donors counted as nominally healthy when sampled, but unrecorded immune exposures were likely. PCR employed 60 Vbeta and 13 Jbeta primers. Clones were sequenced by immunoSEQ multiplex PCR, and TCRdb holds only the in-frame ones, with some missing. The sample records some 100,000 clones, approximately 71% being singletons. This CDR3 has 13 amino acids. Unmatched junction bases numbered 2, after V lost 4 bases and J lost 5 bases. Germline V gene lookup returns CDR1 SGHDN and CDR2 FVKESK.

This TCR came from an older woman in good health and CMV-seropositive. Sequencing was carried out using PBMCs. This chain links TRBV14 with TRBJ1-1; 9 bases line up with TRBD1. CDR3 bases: TGTGCCAGCAGCCGGACAGGGGATACTGAAGCTTTCTTT. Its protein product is CASSRTGDTEAFF.